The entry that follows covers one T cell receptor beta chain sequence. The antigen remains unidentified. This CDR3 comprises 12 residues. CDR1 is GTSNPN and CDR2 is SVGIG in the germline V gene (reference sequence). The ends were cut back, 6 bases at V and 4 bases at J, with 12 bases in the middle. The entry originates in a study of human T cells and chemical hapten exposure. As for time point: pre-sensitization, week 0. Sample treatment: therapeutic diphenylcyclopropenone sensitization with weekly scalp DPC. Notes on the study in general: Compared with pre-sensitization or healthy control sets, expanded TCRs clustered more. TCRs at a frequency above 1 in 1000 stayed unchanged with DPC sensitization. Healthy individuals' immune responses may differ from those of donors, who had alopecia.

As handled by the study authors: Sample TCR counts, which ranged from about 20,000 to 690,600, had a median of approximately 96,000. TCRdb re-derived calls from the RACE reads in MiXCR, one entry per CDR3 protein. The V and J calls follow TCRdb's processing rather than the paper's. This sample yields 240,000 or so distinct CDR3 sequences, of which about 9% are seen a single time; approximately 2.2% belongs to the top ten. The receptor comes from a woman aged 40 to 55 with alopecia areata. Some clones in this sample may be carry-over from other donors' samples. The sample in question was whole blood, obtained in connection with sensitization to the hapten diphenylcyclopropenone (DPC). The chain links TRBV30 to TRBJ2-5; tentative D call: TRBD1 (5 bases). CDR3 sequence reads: CACSQGGETQYF. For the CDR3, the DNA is TGTGCCTGTAGTCAGGGCGGAGAGACCCAGTACTTC.